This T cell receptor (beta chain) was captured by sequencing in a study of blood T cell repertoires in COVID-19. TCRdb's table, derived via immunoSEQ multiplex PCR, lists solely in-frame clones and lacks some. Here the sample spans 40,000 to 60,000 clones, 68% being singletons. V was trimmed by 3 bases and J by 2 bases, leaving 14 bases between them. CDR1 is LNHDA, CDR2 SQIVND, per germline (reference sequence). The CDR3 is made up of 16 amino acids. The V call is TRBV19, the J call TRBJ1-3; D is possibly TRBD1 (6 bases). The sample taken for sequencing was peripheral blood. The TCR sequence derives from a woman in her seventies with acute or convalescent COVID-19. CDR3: CASSMGASAPGNTIYF. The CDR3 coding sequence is TGTGCCAGTAGTATGGGGGCCAGTGCCCCTGGAAACACCATATATTTT.